This T cell receptor beta chain comes out of a study of identical twins. This CDR3 has 8 amino acids. CDR1 DFQATT and CDR2 SNEGSKA come from the germline V gene (reference sequence). MiXCR was run by TCRdb on the 5' RACE reads, yielding one entry per CDR3 protein. The sample lists approximately 1.8 million distinct CDR3 sequences; roughly 35% were seen once. The sequence was collected from a newborn girl in good health. The chain combines TRBV20-1 with TRBJ2-7, with no clear D. Sequencing was performed on cord blood. The CDR3 here is CSFYEQYF. The CDR3 nucleotides are TGCAGCTTCTACGAGCAGTACTTC.